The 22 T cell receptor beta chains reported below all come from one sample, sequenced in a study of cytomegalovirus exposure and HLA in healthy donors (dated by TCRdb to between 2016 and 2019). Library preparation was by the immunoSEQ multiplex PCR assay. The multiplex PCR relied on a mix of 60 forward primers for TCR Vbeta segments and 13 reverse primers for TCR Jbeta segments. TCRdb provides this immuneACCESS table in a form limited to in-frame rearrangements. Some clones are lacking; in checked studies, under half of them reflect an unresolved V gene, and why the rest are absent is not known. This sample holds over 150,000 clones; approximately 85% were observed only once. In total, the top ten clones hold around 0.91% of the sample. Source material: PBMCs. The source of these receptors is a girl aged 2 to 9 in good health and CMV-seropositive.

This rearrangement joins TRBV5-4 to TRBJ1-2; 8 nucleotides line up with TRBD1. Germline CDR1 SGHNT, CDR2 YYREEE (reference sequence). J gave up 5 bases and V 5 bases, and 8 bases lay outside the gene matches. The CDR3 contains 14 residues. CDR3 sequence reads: CASRRETGDYGYTF. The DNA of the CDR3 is TGTGCCAGCAGGCGCGAGACAGGGGATTATGGCTACACCTTC.

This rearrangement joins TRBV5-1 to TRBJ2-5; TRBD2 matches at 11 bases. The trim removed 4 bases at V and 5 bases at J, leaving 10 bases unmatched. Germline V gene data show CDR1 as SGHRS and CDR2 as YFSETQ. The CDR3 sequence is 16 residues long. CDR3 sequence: CASSVQLAGEGETQYF. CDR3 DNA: TGCGCCAGCAGCGTACAACTAGCGGGAGAGGGTGAGACCCAGTACTTC.

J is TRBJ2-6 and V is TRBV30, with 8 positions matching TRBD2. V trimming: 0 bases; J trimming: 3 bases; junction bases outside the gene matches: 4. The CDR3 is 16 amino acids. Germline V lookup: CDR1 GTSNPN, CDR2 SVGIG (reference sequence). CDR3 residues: CAWSVTGGGGANVLTF. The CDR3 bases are TGTGCCTGGAGTGTAACGGGAGGGGGTGGGGCCAACGTCCTGACTTTC.

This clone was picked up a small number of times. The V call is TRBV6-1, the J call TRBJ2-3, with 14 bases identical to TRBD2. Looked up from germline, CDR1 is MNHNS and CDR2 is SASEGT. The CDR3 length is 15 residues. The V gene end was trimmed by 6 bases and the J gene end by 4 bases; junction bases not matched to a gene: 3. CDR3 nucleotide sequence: TGTGCCAGCAGAGGACTAGCGGGAGGCCCAGATACGCAGTATTTT. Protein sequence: CASRGLAGGPDTQYF.

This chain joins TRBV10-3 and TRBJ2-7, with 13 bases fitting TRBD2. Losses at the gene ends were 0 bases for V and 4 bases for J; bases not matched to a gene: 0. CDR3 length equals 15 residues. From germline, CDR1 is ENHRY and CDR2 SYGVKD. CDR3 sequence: CAISESTSGRYEQYF. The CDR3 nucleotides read TGTGCCATCAGTGAGTCGACTAGCGGGAGGTACGAGCAGTACTTC.

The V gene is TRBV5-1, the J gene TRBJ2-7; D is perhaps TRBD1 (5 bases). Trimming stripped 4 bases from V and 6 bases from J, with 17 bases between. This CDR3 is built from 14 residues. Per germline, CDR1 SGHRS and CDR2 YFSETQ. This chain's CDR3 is CASSKGDIYSEQYF. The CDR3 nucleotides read TGCGCCAGCAGCAAAGGGGATATCTACTCCGAGCAGTACTTC. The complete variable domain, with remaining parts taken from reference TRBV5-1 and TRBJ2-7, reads KAGVTQTPRYLIKTRGQQVTLSCSPISGHRSVSWYQQTPGQGLQFLFEYFSETQRNKGNFPGRFSGRQFSNSRSEMNVSTLELGDSALYLCASSKGDIYSEQYFGPGTRLTVT.

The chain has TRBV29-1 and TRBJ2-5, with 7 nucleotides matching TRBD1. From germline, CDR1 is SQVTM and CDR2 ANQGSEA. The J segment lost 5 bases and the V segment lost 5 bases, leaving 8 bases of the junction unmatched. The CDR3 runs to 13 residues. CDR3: CSVQGPQGETQYF. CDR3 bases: TGCAGCGTTCAAGGACCACAGGGGGAGACCCAGTACTTC.

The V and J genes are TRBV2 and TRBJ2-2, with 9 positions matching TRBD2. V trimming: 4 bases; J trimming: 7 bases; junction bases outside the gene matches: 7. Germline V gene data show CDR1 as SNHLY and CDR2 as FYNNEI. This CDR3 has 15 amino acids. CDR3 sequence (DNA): TGTGCCAGCAGTGCGGGACTAGCAAGGGGCGGGGAGCTGTTTTTT. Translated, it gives CASSAGLARGGELFF.

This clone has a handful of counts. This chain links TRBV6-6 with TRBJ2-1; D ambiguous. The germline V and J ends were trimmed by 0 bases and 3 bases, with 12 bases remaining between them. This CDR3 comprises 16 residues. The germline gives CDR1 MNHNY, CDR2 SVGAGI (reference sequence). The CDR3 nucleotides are TGTGCCAGCAGTTACTCGATCGTGTTCAGCTACAATGAGCAGTTCTTC. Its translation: CASSYSIVFSYNEQFF.

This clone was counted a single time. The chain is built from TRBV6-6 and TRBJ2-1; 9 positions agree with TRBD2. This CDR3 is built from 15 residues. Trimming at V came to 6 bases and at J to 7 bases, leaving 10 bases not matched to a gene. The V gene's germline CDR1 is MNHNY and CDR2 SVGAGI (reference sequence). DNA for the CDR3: TGTGCCAGCAGGATAGCGGGACTAGCATCAAATGAGCAGTTCTTC. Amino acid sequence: CASRIAGLASNEQFF.

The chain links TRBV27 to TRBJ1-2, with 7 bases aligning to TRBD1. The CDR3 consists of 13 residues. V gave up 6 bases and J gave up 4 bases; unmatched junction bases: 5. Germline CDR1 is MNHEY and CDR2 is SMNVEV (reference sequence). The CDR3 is CASRSGGIYGYTF. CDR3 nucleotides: TGTGCCAGCAGGTCAGGGGGGATCTATGGCTACACCTTC.

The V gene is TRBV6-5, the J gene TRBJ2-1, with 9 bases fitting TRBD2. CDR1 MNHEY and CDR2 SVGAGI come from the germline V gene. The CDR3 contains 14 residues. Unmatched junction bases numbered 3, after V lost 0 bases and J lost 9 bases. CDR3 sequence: CASSYSREGSEQFF. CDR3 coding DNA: TGTGCCAGCAGTTACTCGCGGGAGGGCAGTGAGCAGTTCTTC.

The CDR3 bases are TGTGCCAGCAGCTTAGGTCAGTCCGTTCTCAACACAGATACGCAGTATTTT. Its translation is CASSLGQSVLNTDTQYF. V gene TRBV7-3 combines with J gene TRBJ2-3; D gene ambiguous. The V and J ends lost 2 bases and 2 bases respectively, with 17 bases between them. Germline V gene sequence: CDR1 SGHTA, CDR2 FQGTGA. The CDR3 sequence is 17 residues long.

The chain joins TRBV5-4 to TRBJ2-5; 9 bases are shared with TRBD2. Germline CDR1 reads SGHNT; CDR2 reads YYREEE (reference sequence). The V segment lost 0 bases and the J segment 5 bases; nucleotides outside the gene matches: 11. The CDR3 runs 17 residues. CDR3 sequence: CASSLAFVAGARETQYF. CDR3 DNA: TGTGCCAGCAGCTTGGCTTTCGTAGCGGGAGCTAGGGAGACCCAGTACTTC.

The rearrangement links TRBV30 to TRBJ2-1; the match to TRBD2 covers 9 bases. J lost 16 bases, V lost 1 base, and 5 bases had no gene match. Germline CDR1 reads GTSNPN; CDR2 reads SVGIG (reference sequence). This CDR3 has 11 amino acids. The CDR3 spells CAWSEAGGKFF. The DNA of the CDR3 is TGTGCCTGGAGTGAAGCGGGAGGAAAATTCTTC. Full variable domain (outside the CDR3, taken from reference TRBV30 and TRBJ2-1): SQTIHQWPATLVQPVGSPLSLECTVEGTSNPNLYWYRQAAGRGLQLLFYSVGIGQISSEVPQNLSASRPQDRQFILSSKKLLLSDSGFYLCAWSEAGGKFFGPGTRLTVL.

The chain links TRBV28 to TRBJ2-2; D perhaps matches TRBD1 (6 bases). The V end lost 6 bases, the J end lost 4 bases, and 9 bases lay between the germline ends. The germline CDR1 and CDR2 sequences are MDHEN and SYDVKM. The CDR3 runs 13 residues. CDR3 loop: CASRQGTTGELFF. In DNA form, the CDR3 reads TGTGCCAGCAGACAGGGCACCACCGGGGAGCTGTTTTTT.

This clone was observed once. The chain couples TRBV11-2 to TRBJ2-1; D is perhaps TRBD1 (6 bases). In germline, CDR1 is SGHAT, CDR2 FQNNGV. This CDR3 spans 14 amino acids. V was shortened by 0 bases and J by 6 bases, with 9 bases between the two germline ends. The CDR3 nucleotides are TGTGCCAGCAGCTTAGAGATCAGGGGCAATGAGCAGTTCTTC. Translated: CASSLEIRGNEQFF.

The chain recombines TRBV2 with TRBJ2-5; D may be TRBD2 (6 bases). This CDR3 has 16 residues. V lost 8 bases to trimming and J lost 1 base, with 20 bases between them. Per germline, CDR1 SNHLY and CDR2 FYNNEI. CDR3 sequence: CASLKEGSARQETQYF. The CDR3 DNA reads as TGTGCCAGCCTAAAGGAGGGGAGCGCGCGCCAAGAGACCCAGTACTTC.

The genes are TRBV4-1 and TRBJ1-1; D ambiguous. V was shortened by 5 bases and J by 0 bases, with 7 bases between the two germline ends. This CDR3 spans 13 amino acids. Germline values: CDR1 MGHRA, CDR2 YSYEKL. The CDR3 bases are TGCGCCAGCAGCACTAGCATGAACACTGAAGCTTTCTTT. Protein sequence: CASSTSMNTEAFF.

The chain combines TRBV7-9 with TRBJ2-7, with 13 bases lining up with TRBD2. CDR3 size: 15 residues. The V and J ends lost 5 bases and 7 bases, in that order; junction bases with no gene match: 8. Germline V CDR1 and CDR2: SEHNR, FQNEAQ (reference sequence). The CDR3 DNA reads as TGTGCCAGCAGCGGAGGACTAGCGGGAGTTGAGGAGCAGTACTTC. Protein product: CASSGGLAGVEEQYF.

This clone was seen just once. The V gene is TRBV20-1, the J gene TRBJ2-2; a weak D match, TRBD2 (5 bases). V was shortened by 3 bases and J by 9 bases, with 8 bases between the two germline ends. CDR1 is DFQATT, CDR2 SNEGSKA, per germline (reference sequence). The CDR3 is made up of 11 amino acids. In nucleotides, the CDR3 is TGCAGTGCTAGTGAGGGCCGGGAGCTGTTTTTT. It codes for CSASEGRELFF.

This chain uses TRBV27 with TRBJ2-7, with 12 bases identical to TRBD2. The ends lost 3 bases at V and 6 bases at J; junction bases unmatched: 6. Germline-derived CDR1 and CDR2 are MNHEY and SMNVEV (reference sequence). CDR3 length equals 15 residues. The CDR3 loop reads CASSLATSGSSEQYF. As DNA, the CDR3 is TGTGCCAGCAGTTTGGCGACTAGCGGGAGTAGCGAGCAGTACTTC.